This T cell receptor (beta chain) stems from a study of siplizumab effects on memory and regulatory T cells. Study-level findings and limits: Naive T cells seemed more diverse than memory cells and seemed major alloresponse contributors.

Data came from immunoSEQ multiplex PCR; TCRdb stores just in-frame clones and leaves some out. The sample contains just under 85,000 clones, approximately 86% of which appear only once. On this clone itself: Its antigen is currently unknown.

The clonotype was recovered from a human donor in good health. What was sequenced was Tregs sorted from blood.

CDR3 sequence (DNA): TGTGCCAGCAGTTACGACAGGGGCTATGGCTACACCTTC. This translates into CASSYDRGYGYTF. V is TRBV6-5 and J is TRBJ1-2, with 8 bases identical to TRBD1. J was trimmed by 4 bases and V by 2 bases; bases with no gene match: 0. The CDR3 is 13 residues long. The germline V gene has CDR1 MNHEY and CDR2 SVGAGI.